The 23 T cell receptor beta chains in this list originate from one sample, sequenced in a study of technical replicates of blood from a handful of donors. The table came from immunoSEQ multiplex PCR; TCRdb's copy has only in-frame clones and leaves some out. The sample carries tens of thousands of clones, just under 95% recorded once. The source material was T cells isolated from PBMCs. These receptors all stem from a human donor in good health.

The chain couples TRBV7-8 to TRBJ2-7, with 9 bases identical to TRBD1. Per germline, CDR1 SGHVS and CDR2 FQNEAQ. Trimming at V came to 5 bases and at J to 4 bases, leaving 6 bases not matched to a gene. CDR3 size: 14 residues. The CDR3 region has the DNA TGTGCCAGCAGCCGGACAGGGGATCGGTACGAGCAGTACTTC. Its translation is CASSRTGDRYEQYF.

The chain carries TRBV20-1 and TRBJ1-2; TRBD1 might be the D (5 bases). CDR1 and CDR2 from the germline V gene are DFQATT and SNEGSKA (reference sequence). V was pared by 2 bases and J by 6 bases, with 7 bases between. This CDR3 comprises 11 residues. Here the CDR3 reads CSARPGNGYTF. The DNA for the CDR3 is TGCAGTGCTAGACCAGGGAATGGCTACACCTTC.

The chain links TRBV30 to TRBJ2-1; a possible D gene is TRBD1 (5 bases). The germline V and J ends were trimmed by 2 bases and 8 bases, with 16 bases remaining between them. This CDR3 contains 14 residues. Germline CDR1 GTSNPN, CDR2 SVGIG (reference sequence). The CDR3 bases are TGTGCCTGGAGTCAGGGTATTCTAACCGATGAGCAGTTCTTC. This codes for CAWSQGILTDEQFF.

This rearrangement joins TRBV6-1 to TRBJ2-5; 7 positions match TRBD1. The J call may be mistaken, given a closer DNA end match to TRBJ2-7. This CDR3 comprises 15 residues. Germline V gives CDR1 MNHNS, CDR2 SASEGT. DNA for the CDR3: TGTGCCAGCAGTGAAGGGACAGGCCTACTCTACGAGCAGTACTTC. The encoded protein is CASSEGTGLLYEQYF.

The genes are TRBV5-1 and TRBJ1-1; no clear D gene. CDR3 length: 15 amino acids. Germline values: CDR1 SGHRS, CDR2 YFSETQ. V gave up 0 bases and J gave up 5 bases, with 14 bases separating them. As DNA, the CDR3 is TGCGCCAGCAGCTTGGGTTATCCCCGCAGTACTGAAGCTTTCTTT. Its protein product is CASSLGYPRSTEAFF. Full variable domain (remainder filled in from reference TRBV5-1 and TRBJ1-1): KAGVTQTPRYLIKTRGQQVTLSCSPISGHRSVSWYQQTPGQGLQFLFEYFSETQRNKGNFPGRFSGRQFSNSRSEMNVSTLELGDSALYLCASSLGYPRSTEAFFGQGTRLTVV.

The chain uses TRBV28 and TRBJ1-4, with D hard to call. The germline gives CDR1 MDHEN, CDR2 SYDVKM. Deletions cut 2 bases from V and 7 bases from J, with 5 bases between. The CDR3 is 12 amino acids. CDR3 region: CASSLGSEKLFF. For the CDR3, the DNA is TGTGCCAGCAGTTTAGGGAGTGAAAAACTGTTTTTT.

The V gene is TRBV29-1, the J gene TRBJ2-7, with 8 bases lining up with TRBD1. The V segment lost 6 bases and the J segment 6 bases; nucleotides outside the gene matches: 10. Germline V lookup: CDR1 SQVTM, CDR2 ANQGSEA. This CDR3 has 13 amino acids. CDR3 protein: CSVGPGQGGEQYF. For the CDR3, the DNA is TGCAGCGTCGGACCCGGACAGGGAGGCGAGCAGTACTTC.

This CDR3 reads CASSSVDTQYF. The CDR3, as DNA: TGTGCCAGCAGTTCAGTAGATACGCAGTATTTT. This sequence joins TRBV27 and TRBJ2-3, with D hard to call. Deletions cut 4 bases from V and 5 bases from J, with 4 bases between. There are 11 residues in the CDR3. Germline V gene lookup returns CDR1 MNHEY and CDR2 SMNVEV (reference sequence).

The chain is built from TRBV30 and TRBJ2-1, with TRBD2 matching 12 bases. Germline assignment: CDR1 GTSNPN and CDR2 SVGIG (reference sequence). The CDR3 runs to 21 residues. V was pared by 0 bases and J by 2 bases, with 17 bases of the junction left unmatched. The DNA for the CDR3 is TGTGCCTGGAGTGTACTATCGAAGCTAGCGGGAGGGGTTGACACCTACAATGAGCAGTTCTTC. Its translation: CAWSVLSKLAGGVDTYNEQFF.

This sequence joins TRBV27 and TRBJ2-1, with unresolved D. Trimming stripped 3 bases from V and 11 bases from J, with 14 bases between. Germline CDR1 MNHEY, CDR2 SMNVEV (reference sequence). The CDR3 sequence is 13 residues long. CDR3: CASSFYLFEQQFF. For the CDR3, the DNA is TGTGCCAGCAGTTTCTACTTATTCGAGCAGCAGTTCTTC.

The chain couples TRBV29-1 to TRBJ2-7; D not certain. The CDR3 totals 12 residues. CDR1 is SQVTM and CDR2 is ANQGSEA in the germline V gene. V lost 7 bases, J lost 0 bases, and 10 bases lay in between. The CDR3 DNA reads as TGCAGCGGGTACGGTGACTCCTACGAGCAGTACTTC. This sequence encodes CSGYGDSYEQYF.

In nucleotides, the CDR3 is TGTGCCATCACCTTGGGACAGGGAGTATCCTACGAGCAGTACTTC. It codes for CAITLGQGVSYEQYF. This sequence joins TRBV10-3 and TRBJ2-7, with 9 bases matching TRBD1. The V segment lost 7 bases and the J segment 1 base; nucleotides outside the gene matches: 8. Germline values: CDR1 ENHRY, CDR2 SYGVKD. This CDR3 region has 15 residues.

This clone was seen a handful of times. The genes are TRBV29-1 and TRBJ1-4; D is unresolved. This CDR3 spans 13 amino acids. Per germline, CDR1 SQVTM and CDR2 ANQGSEA. Trimming left V 5 bases short and J 8 bases short, with 15 bases between. Here the CDR3 reads CSVYAISGEKLFF. DNA for the CDR3: TGCAGCGTTTACGCGATAAGCGGAGAAAAACTGTTTTTT. Together with reference TRBV29-1 and TRBJ1-4, the CDR3 gives the full variable domain: SAVISQKPSRDICQRGTSLTIQCQVDSQVTMMFWYRQQPGQSLTLIATANQGSEATYESGFVIDKFPISRPNLTFSTLTVSNMSPEDSSIYLCSVYAISGEKLFFGSGTQLSVL.

The chain recombines TRBV5-1 with TRBJ1-1; 9 bases fit TRBD1. Germline assignment: CDR1 SGHRS and CDR2 YFSETQ. The CDR3 covers 18 residues. The V and J ends lost 4 bases and 0 bases, in that order; junction bases with no gene match: 13. CDR3 sequence (DNA): TGCGCCAGCAGCGGCCGGGACAGGGAAAGTAAAATGAACACTGAAGCTTTCTTT. Translation: CASSGRDRESKMNTEAFF.

The rearrangement joins TRBV7-3 to TRBJ2-1; D possibly corresponds to TRBD2 (6 bases). The V end lost 0 bases, the J end lost 3 bases, and 6 bases lay between the germline ends. CDR1 SGHTA and CDR2 FQGTGA come from the germline V gene. This CDR3 has 14 amino acids. The CDR3 spells CASSLTDYYNEQFF. In DNA form, the CDR3 reads TGTGCCAGCAGCTTAACGGACTACTACAATGAGCAGTTCTTC.

This chain links TRBV7-2 with TRBJ2-3, with D unresolved. The CDR3 has 12 residues. CDR1 is SGHTA, CDR2 FQGNSA, per germline. V was clipped by 7 bases and J by 2 bases, with 7 bases between them. As DNA, the CDR3 is TGTGCCAGCACCCTATACACAGATACGCAGTATTTT. Encoded protein: CASTLYTDTQYF.

CDR3 sequence: CAWSIGGYGYTF. The CDR3 DNA reads TGTGCCTGGAGTATTGGGGGGTATGGCTACACCTTC. The V gene is TRBV30, the J gene TRBJ1-2; possibly TRBD1 for D (5 bases). The CDR3 has 12 amino acids. The germline V and J ends were trimmed by 2 bases and 5 bases, with 9 bases remaining between them. Germline assignment: CDR1 GTSNPN and CDR2 SVGIG (reference sequence). Drawing the rest from reference TRBV30 and TRBJ1-2, the complete variable domain is SQTIHQWPATLVQPVGSPLSLECTVEGTSNPNLYWYRQAAGRGLQLLFYSVGIGQISSEVPQNLSASRPQDRQFILSSKKLLLSDSGFYLCAWSIGGYGYTFGSGTRLTVV.

J is TRBJ2-2 and V is TRBV19; 8 bases align to TRBD1. The CDR3 runs to 15 residues. Trimming removed 7 bases from V and 5 bases from J; junction bases left unmatched: 9. Germline V gives CDR1 LNHDA, CDR2 SQIVND (reference sequence). CDR3 protein: CASKRSDRVTGELFF. The CDR3 DNA reads as TGTGCCAGTAAACGGTCGGACAGGGTTACCGGGGAGCTGTTTTTT. The whole variable domain, remainder taken from reference TRBV19 and TRBJ2-2, is DGGITQSPKYLFRKEGQNVTLSCEQNLNHDAMYWYRQDPGQGLRLIYYSQIVNDFQKGDIAEGYSVSREKKESFPLTVTSAQKNPTAFYLCASKRSDRVTGELFFGEGSRLTVL.

This clone was observed once. The gene calls are TRBV21-1 and TRBJ1-5; the table names TRBD1, a call not compared with the DNA. TRBV21-1 is a listed pseudogene. The CDR3 loop spans 16 amino acids. The CDR3 bases are TGTGCCGGCAGCAACCACCTCCGGGACAAAAATCAGCCCCAGCATTTT. Translating gives CAGSNHLRDKNQPQHF.

V gene TRBV27 combines with J gene TRBJ2-3, with 12 nucleotides matching TRBD2. Germline trimming cut 5 bases from V and 3 bases from J; bases unmatched to any gene: 6. The germline V gene has CDR1 MNHEY and CDR2 SMNVEV (reference sequence). CDR3 length equals 16 residues. CDR3 in DNA: TGTGCCAGCAGTCGGCTAGCGGGAGGGTTGACAGATACGCAGTATTTT. Protein sequence: CASSRLAGGLTDTQYF.

The chain carries TRBV27 and TRBJ1-1; TRBD1 matches 7 bases. The CDR3 extends over 16 amino acids. Germline V lookup: CDR1 MNHEY, CDR2 SMNVEV (reference sequence). V gave up 3 bases and J gave up 6 bases; unmatched junction bases: 13. The CDR3 sequence: CASSFLTTGPRAEAFF. In DNA, the CDR3 is TGTGCCAGCAGTTTCCTCACGACAGGGCCAAGGGCTGAAGCTTTCTTT.

This clone came up once. This chain connects TRBV5-1 to TRBJ1-1; D is uncertain. Germline assignment: CDR1 SGHRS and CDR2 YFSETQ. CDR3 length: 12 amino acids. V was pared by 2 bases and J by 6 bases, with 8 bases between. CDR3 amino acids: CASSLNFPEAFF. CDR3 sequence (DNA): TGCGCCAGCAGCTTAAACTTCCCTGAAGCTTTCTTT.

The chain recombines TRBV27 with TRBJ2-1, with 11 positions matching TRBD2. Germline-derived CDR1 and CDR2 are MNHEY and SMNVEV (reference sequence). V gave up 1 base and J gave up 9 bases; unmatched junction bases: 8. The CDR3 runs to 16 residues. CDR3 bases: TGTGCCAGCAGTTTATTGGTAGCGGGAGGGCCGGGTGAGCAGTTCTTC. Translated: CASSLLVAGGPGEQFF.